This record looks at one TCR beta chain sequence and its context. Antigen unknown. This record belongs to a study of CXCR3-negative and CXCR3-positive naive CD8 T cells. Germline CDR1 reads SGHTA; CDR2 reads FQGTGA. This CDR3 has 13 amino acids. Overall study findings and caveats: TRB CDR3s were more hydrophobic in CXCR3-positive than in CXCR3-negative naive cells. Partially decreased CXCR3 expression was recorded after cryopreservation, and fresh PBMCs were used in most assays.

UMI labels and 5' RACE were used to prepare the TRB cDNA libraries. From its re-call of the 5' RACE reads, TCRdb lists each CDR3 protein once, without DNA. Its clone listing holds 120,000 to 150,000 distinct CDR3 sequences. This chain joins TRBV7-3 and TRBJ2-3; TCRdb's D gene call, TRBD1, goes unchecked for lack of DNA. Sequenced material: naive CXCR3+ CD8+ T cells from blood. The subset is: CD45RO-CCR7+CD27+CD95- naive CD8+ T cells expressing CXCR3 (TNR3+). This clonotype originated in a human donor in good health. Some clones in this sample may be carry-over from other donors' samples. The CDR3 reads CASSPKGGDTQYF.